This is a list of T cell receptor beta chains from one sample in a study of PD-1 blockade in classical Hodgkin lymphoma. The method was immunoSEQ multiplex PCR; TCRdb's version includes in-frame clones alone and lacks a portion of them. In the table there are roughly 97,000 clones, roughly 84% of which are singletons. Sequenced here: peripheral blood mononuclear cells (PBMCs), sampled at baseline. These TCRs come from a human donor with classical Hodgkin lymphoma. Both conserved end residues are part of each CDR3. Fields, in order: clone size, J gene, V gene, D gene, CDR3 protein, CDR3 DNA. D genes are given only for firm matches. A clone size is listed for some rows: how often the clone was seen (once, few, many), or a class if it is expanded.

abundance: NA
j_gene: TRBJ2-7
v_gene: TRBV11-2
d_gene: TRBD2
CDR3aa: CASSLGAGGAYEQYF
CDR3nt: TGTGCCAGCAGCTTAGGAGCGGGAGGCGCCTACGAGCAGTACTTC

abundance: few
j_gene: TRBJ1-2
v_gene: TRBV2
d_gene: NA
CDR3aa: CASLPQSYGYTF
CDR3nt: TGTGCCAGCCTCCCCCAGTCCTATGGCTACACCTTC

abundance: NA
j_gene: TRBJ1-4
v_gene: TRBV27
d_gene: NA
CDR3aa: CASSLSPGTGGGEKLFF
CDR3nt: TGTGCCAGCAGTCTAAGTCCCGGGACGGGGGGAGGTGAAAAACTGTTTTTT

abundance: NA
j_gene: TRBJ2-2
v_gene: TRBV14
d_gene: NA
CDR3aa: CASSQAWGAGELFF
CDR3nt: TGTGCCAGCAGCCAAGCTTGGGGAGCCGGGGAGCTGTTTTTT

abundance: NA
j_gene: TRBJ2-7
v_gene: TRBV11-2
d_gene: NA
CDR3aa: CASSLTPLLGEQYF
CDR3nt: TGTGCCAGCAGCTTAACCCCTCTCCTAGGCGAGCAGTACTTC

abundance: NA
j_gene: TRBJ2-2
v_gene: TRBV7-2
d_gene: NA
CDR3aa: CASSPGVAGTGELFF
CDR3nt: TGTGCCAGCAGCCCAGGGGTAGCGGGTACCGGGGAGCTGTTTTTT

abundance: NA
j_gene: TRBJ2-1
v_gene: TRBV4-2
d_gene: TRBD2
CDR3aa: CASSQVSGEQFF
CDR3nt: TGTGCCAGCAGCCAAGTTAGCGGGGAGCAGTTCTTC

abundance: few
j_gene: TRBJ2-1
v_gene: TRBV30
d_gene: NA
CDR3aa: CAWSSTGIEQFF
CDR3nt: TGTGCCTGGAGTTCGACGGGGATTGAGCAGTTCTTC

abundance: NA
j_gene: TRBJ2-3
v_gene: TRBV7-9
d_gene: TRBD1
CDR3aa: CASSPLRDRGVTQYF
CDR3nt: TGTGCCAGCAGCCCTCTCCGGGACAGGGGGGTTACGCAGTATTTT

abundance: many
j_gene: TRBJ1-2
v_gene: TRBV11-2
d_gene: NA
CDR3aa: CASSPTGGRDGYTF
CDR3nt: TGTGCCAGCAGCCCGACGGGGGGGCGGGATGGCTACACCTTC

abundance: NA
j_gene: TRBJ2-1
v_gene: TRBV7-9
d_gene: NA
CDR3aa: CASSFPGNFYNEQFF
CDR3nt: TGTGCCAGCAGCTTTCCGGGGAATTTCTACAATGAGCAGTTCTTC

abundance: NA
j_gene: TRBJ2-5
v_gene: TRBV28
d_gene: NA
CDR3aa: CASSRDWETQYF
CDR3nt: TGTGCCAGCAGCCGGGACTGGGAGACCCAGTACTTC

abundance: NA
j_gene: TRBJ1-4
v_gene: TRBV27
d_gene: NA
CDR3aa: CASSFTGTYNEKLFF
CDR3nt: TGTGCCAGCAGTTTCACCGGAACCTATAATGAAAAACTGTTTTTT

abundance: NA
j_gene: TRBJ2-7
v_gene: TRBV5-4
d_gene: NA
CDR3aa: CASSFPRTGPAVEQYF
CDR3nt: TGTGCCAGCAGCTTTCCCCGCACAGGGCCGGCGGTCGAGCAGTACTTC

abundance: once
j_gene: TRBJ2-5
v_gene: TRBV10-1
d_gene: TRBD2
CDR3aa: CASSDTSGGRQYF
CDR3nt: TGCGCCAGCAGTGACACTAGCGGGGGACGCCAGTACTTC

abundance: NA
j_gene: TRBJ1-2
v_gene: TRBV14
d_gene: NA
CDR3aa: CASSQSSNYGYTF
CDR3nt: TGTGCCAGCAGCCAGTCGTCTAACTATGGCTACACCTTC

abundance: NA
j_gene: TRBJ2-3
v_gene: TRBV6-5
d_gene: NA
CDR3aa: CASRSSTDTQYF
CDR3nt: TGTGCCAGCAGATCCAGCACAGATACGCAGTATTTT

abundance: NA
j_gene: TRBJ2-7
v_gene: TRBV10-2
d_gene: NA
CDR3aa: CASSVVGGYEQYF
CDR3nt: TGCGCCAGCAGTGTTGTAGGGGGCTACGAGCAGTACTTC

abundance: NA
j_gene: TRBJ1-1
v_gene: TRBV28
d_gene: TRBD1
CDR3aa: CASRRPGQANTEAFF
CDR3nt: TGTGCCAGCAGACGACCAGGACAGGCGAACACTGAAGCTTTCTTT

abundance: few
j_gene: TRBJ1-1
v_gene: TRBV27
d_gene: NA
CDR3aa: CASSSTRGWTEAFF
CDR3nt: TGTGCCAGCAGTTCCACTAGGGGATGGACTGAAGCTTTCTTT

abundance: NA
j_gene: TRBJ2-1
v_gene: TRBV5-1
d_gene: TRBD2
CDR3aa: CASRAGLADYNEQFF
CDR3nt: TGCGCCAGCAGGGCGGGACTAGCGGATTACAATGAGCAGTTCTTC

abundance: NA
j_gene: TRBJ2-2
v_gene: TRBV5-1
d_gene: TRBD2
CDR3aa: CASSLTGTSGRASTGELFF
CDR3nt: TGCGCCAGCAGCTTGACCGGGACTAGCGGGAGGGCAAGCACCGGGGAGCTGTTTTTT

abundance: NA
j_gene: TRBJ1-2
v_gene: TRBV4-2
d_gene: NA
CDR3aa: CASSQEKGTNYGYTF
CDR3nt: TGTGCCAGCAGCCAAGAGAAGGGAACGAACTATGGCTACACCTTC

abundance: NA
j_gene: TRBJ2-7
v_gene: TRBV19
d_gene: TRBD2
CDR3aa: CASSRREGYYEQYF
CDR3nt: TGTGCCAGTAGTCGGCGGGAGGGTTACTACGAGCAGTACTTC

abundance: NA
j_gene: TRBJ2-2
v_gene: TRBV11-2
d_gene: TRBD2
CDR3aa: CASSLRTSGTTGELFF
CDR3nt: TGTGCCAGCAGCTTAAGGACTAGCGGGACCACCGGGGAGCTGTTTTTT

abundance: NA
j_gene: TRBJ2-1
v_gene: TRBV5-4
d_gene: TRBD2
CDR3aa: CASAPQRGYNEQFF
CDR3nt: TGTGCCAGCGCTCCCCAGCGGGGCTACAATGAGCAGTTCTTC

abundance: NA
j_gene: TRBJ2-7
v_gene: TRBV4-2
d_gene: NA
CDR3aa: CASSLGTQISYEQYF
CDR3nt: TGTGCCAGCAGCCTCGGGACCCAGATCTCCTACGAGCAGTACTTC

abundance: once
j_gene: TRBJ2-1
v_gene: TRBV10-3
d_gene: NA
CDR3aa: CAINPTGTNNEQFF
CDR3nt: TGTGCCATCAACCCGACAGGAACCAACAATGAGCAGTTCTTC

abundance: NA
j_gene: TRBJ2-1
v_gene: TRBV11-1
d_gene: NA
CDR3aa: CASSALFGRGDQNEQFF
CDR3nt: TGTGCCAGCAGCGCGCTCTTTGGGCGGGGAGATCAGAATGAGCAGTTCTTC

abundance: NA
j_gene: TRBJ2-1
v_gene: TRBV19
d_gene: NA
CDR3aa: CASSPRTRGIYHEQFF
CDR3nt: TGTGCCAGTAGTCCACGGACAAGAGGAATATATCATGAGCAGTTCTTC

abundance: NA
j_gene: TRBJ2-1
v_gene: TRBV14
d_gene: NA
CDR3aa: CASSQDVHLYNEQFF
CDR3nt: TGTGCCAGCAGCCAAGATGTACACTTATACAATGAGCAGTTCTTC

abundance: NA
j_gene: TRBJ2-2
v_gene: TRBV30
d_gene: NA
CDR3aa: CAWSQGSFTGELFF
CDR3nt: TGTGCCTGGAGTCAGGGGTCTTTCACCGGGGAGCTGTTTTTT

abundance: NA
j_gene: TRBJ2-3
v_gene: TRBV5-1
d_gene: TRBD1
CDR3aa: CASSPRSTGGIDTQYF
CDR3nt: TGCGCCAGCAGCCCTCGATCGACAGGGGGCATAGATACGCAGTATTTT

abundance: once
j_gene: TRBJ1-1
v_gene: TRBV18
d_gene: NA
CDR3aa: CASSPQVLLTNTEAFF
CDR3nt: TGTGCCAGCTCACCACAGGTTCTTCTTACTAACACTGAAGCTTTCTTT

abundance: NA
j_gene: TRBJ2-1
v_gene: TRBV19
d_gene: NA
CDR3aa: CATRDLGGSIYNEQFF
CDR3nt: TGTGCCACCCGGGACCTTGGCGGCTCAATCTACAATGAGCAGTTCTTC

abundance: NA
j_gene: TRBJ1-1
v_gene: TRBV11-3
d_gene: NA
CDR3aa: CASSLRGDTEAFF
CDR3nt: TGTGCCAGCAGCTTAAGGGGGGACACTGAAGCTTTCTTT

abundance: NA
j_gene: TRBJ2-5
v_gene: TRBV30
d_gene: NA
CDR3aa: CAWSSAGGSRRPQYF
CDR3nt: TGTGCCTGGAGTTCGGCCGGAGGATCCCGACGGCCCCAGTACTTC

abundance: NA
j_gene: TRBJ2-3
v_gene: TRBV5-8
d_gene: TRBD2
CDR3aa: CASHYPGLAGALTDTQYF
CDR3nt: TGTGCCAGCCATTATCCGGGACTAGCGGGAGCACTCACAGATACGCAGTATTTT

abundance: once
j_gene: TRBJ1-1
v_gene: TRBV7-9
d_gene: TRBD1
CDR3aa: CASSRDSVNTEAFF
CDR3nt: TGTGCCAGCAGCCGGGACAGTGTGAACACTGAAGCTTTCTTT

abundance: NA
j_gene: TRBJ2-1
v_gene: TRBV2
d_gene: TRBD2
CDR3aa: CASSDSGGPYNEQFF
CDR3nt: TGTGCCAGCAGCGATAGCGGGGGACCCTACAATGAGCAGTTCTTC

abundance: NA
j_gene: TRBJ2-7
v_gene: TRBV6-5
d_gene: NA
CDR3aa: CASSYSAAYHYEQYF
CDR3nt: TGTGCCAGCAGTTACTCGGCGGCCTACCACTACGAGCAGTACTTC

abundance: NA
j_gene: TRBJ2-3
v_gene: TRBV13
d_gene: TRBD2
CDR3aa: CASSSRLAGARDTQYF
CDR3nt: TGTGCCAGCAGCTCCCGACTAGCGGGAGCACGAGATACGCAGTATTTT

abundance: NA
j_gene: TRBJ2-6
v_gene: TRBV30
d_gene: NA
CDR3aa: CAWSEGAGANVLTF
CDR3nt: TGTGCCTGGAGCGAGGGGGCTGGGGCCAACGTCCTGACTTTC

abundance: NA
j_gene: TRBJ2-5
v_gene: TRBV7-9
d_gene: TRBD2
CDR3aa: CASSLGLAGEETQYF
CDR3nt: TGTGCCAGCAGCTTGGGGCTAGCGGGAGAAGAGACCCAGTACTTC

abundance: few
j_gene: TRBJ1-2
v_gene: TRBV2
d_gene: NA
CDR3aa: CASSEGDFIGCTF
CDR3nt: TGTGCCAGCAGTGAAGGGGACTTCATTGGCTGCACCTTC